The 11 T cell receptor beta chains in this list originate from one sample, sequenced in a study of somatic mutations in cytotoxic T cells in rheumatoid arthritis. Some clones are missing from TCRdb's copy, which holds only in-frame ones; the method was immunoSEQ multiplex PCR. Among some 3,600 clones listed, 84% were seen once. The sample comprised CD8+ T cells sorted from blood. The receptors shown here come from a middle-aged man with rheumatoid arthritis.

V and J are TRBV30 and TRBJ2-7; 8 bases agree with TRBD2. The CDR3 has 12 residues. Germline V gene sequence: CDR1 GTSNPN, CDR2 SVGIG (reference sequence). V dropped 3 bases and J dropped 7; count of bases not matched to a gene: 5. The CDR3 sequence: CAWRRGAWEQYF. The CDR3 DNA reads TGTGCCTGGAGGCGGGGGGCCTGGGAGCAGTACTTC.

This clone was observed a handful of times. The chain links TRBV5-4 to TRBJ2-7; 7 bases are a match to TRBD1. After removal of 4 bases from V and 4 bases from J, the junction contained 5 bases not matched to a gene. The CDR3 consists of 13 residues. The germline CDR1 and CDR2 sequences are SGHNT and YYREEE (reference sequence). Here the CDR3 DNA reads TGTGCCAGCAGCCAGACAGGGTTTTACGAGCAGTACTTC. Amino acid sequence: CASSQTGFYEQYF.

The J gene is TRBJ2-7, the V gene TRBV5-5; TRBD1 agrees at 7 bases. This CDR3 comprises 14 residues. V lost 0 bases, J lost 3 bases, and 3 bases stayed unmatched. CDR1 SGHKS and CDR2 YYEKEE come from the germline V gene (reference sequence). Here the CDR3 DNA reads TGTGCCAGCAGCTTGGGGGACAGAGACTACGAGCAGTACTTC. Amino acid sequence: CASSLGDRDYEQYF.

This clone was seen once. J is TRBJ1-1 and V is TRBV18, with TRBD1 as a possible D gene (5 bases). Germline CDR1 and CDR2: KGHSH and LQKENI. The CDR3 extends over 16 amino acids. V shed 1 base and J shed 5 bases, with 17 bases lying between them. The CDR3 nucleotides are TGTGCCAGCTCACCACTTTTCGGGCAGGGAAGAACTGAAGCTTTCTTT. Its translation: CASSPLFGQGRTEAFF. The complete variable domain, with remaining parts taken from reference TRBV18 and TRBJ1-1, reads NAGVMQNPRHLVRRRGQEARLRCSPMKGHSHVYWYRQLPEEGLKFMVYLQKENIIDESGMPKERFSAEFPKEGPSILRIQQVVRGDSAAYFCASSPLFGQGRTEAFFGQGTRLTVV.

This chain joins TRBV6-1 and TRBJ2-1; tentatively, D is TRBD2 (6 bases). The V gene lost 8 bases and the J gene lost 3 bases, with 11 bases spanning the gap. Germline V gives CDR1 MNHNS, CDR2 SASEGT. CDR3 length: 13 residues. The CDR3 reads CASQSSDYNEQFF. The CDR3 nucleotides read TGTGCCAGCCAGTCTAGCGACTACAATGAGCAGTTCTTC.

The rearrangement uses TRBV27 and TRBJ1-1; D may be TRBD1 (5 bases). Trimming removed 4 bases at V and 4 bases at J, with 16 bases between. The CDR3 length is 15 residues. Germline V CDR1 and CDR2: MNHEY, SMNVEV (reference sequence). The CDR3 DNA is TGTGCCAGCAGTTCCCCTCAGGGAAGAGGCACTGAAGCTTTCTTT. It translates to CASSSPQGRGTEAFF.

The J gene is TRBJ2-5, the V gene TRBV19, with 9 bases lining up with TRBD1. This CDR3 has 13 residues. The germline gives CDR1 LNHDA, CDR2 SQIVND (reference sequence). With 6 bases clipped from V and 4 bases from J, the junction kept 3 bases outside the gene matches. In DNA, the CDR3 is TGTGCCAGTAGCCCGGGACAGGGAGAGACCCAGTACTTC. Protein sequence: CASSPGQGETQYF.

The chain uses TRBV2 and TRBJ2-5; TRBD2 might be the D (6 bases). V shed 6 bases and J shed 5 bases, with 19 bases lying between them. The germline CDR1 and CDR2 sequences are SNHLY and FYNNEI. This CDR3 is 15 amino acids long. The CDR3 spells CASSLLGEGGETQYF. CDR3 nucleotides: TGTGCCAGCAGCCTTTTAGGTGAAGGAGGGGAGACCCAGTACTTC.

The chain combines TRBV7-9 with TRBJ2-3, with a tentative D call TRBD2 (6 bases). CDR1 is SEHNR, CDR2 FQNEAQ, per germline (reference sequence). The CDR3 has 16 amino acids. V was cut by 1 base and J by 6 bases, with 17 bases left in between. This CDR3 reads CASSLVLGGSGDTQYF. The CDR3 DNA reads as TGTGCCAGCAGCTTAGTGCTTGGGGGGTCGGGGGATACGCAGTATTTT.

This rearrangement joins TRBV7-2 to TRBJ2-7; D might be TRBD2 (6 bases). Germline V CDR1 and CDR2: SGHTA, FQGNSA. The ends were cut back, 4 bases at V and 1 base at J, with 11 bases in the middle. CDR3 size: 14 residues. The CDR3 nucleotides are TGTGCCAGCAGCTGGGCTAGCGCATCCTACGAGCAGTACTTC. It specifies CASSWASASYEQYF.

This rearrangement joins TRBV4-1 to TRBJ2-5, with D possibly being TRBD1 (6 bases). The last part of the DNA fits TRBJ2-7 better; the J call may be wrong. Germline CDR1 reads MGHRA; CDR2 reads YSYEKL. The CDR3 loop spans 17 amino acids. The CDR3 DNA reads as TGCGCCAGCAGCCATCTACCCCCGGGGACATTCGAGGCCGAGCAGTACTTC. It translates to CASSHLPPGTFEAEQYF.